The clone carrying this TCR beta chain was counted at least ten times. These data belong to a study of patients and donors after allogeneic stem cell transplantation. The J segment lost 1 base and the V segment lost 4 bases, leaving 1 base of the junction unmatched. Germline V gives CDR1 SQVTM, CDR2 ANQGSEA. The CDR3 loop spans 12 amino acids. TCRdb processed the RT-PCR reads anew with MiXCR; each CDR3 protein has one entry. The sample includes fewer than 250,000 distinct CDR3 sequences, over 12% of them seen just once. The clonotype comes from a human donor who was either an allogeneic HSCT recipient or a stem cell or donor lymphocyte infusion donor (not recorded which). It is not recorded whose cells these are; they may come from a transplant donor. This chain links TRBV29-1 with TRBJ2-7; 7 bases fit TRBD1. The sample was blood, either unsorted or a sorted T cell fraction (not recorded which). In DNA form, the CDR3 reads TGCAGCGTTGCGACAGGGTCCTACGAGCAGTACTTC. It translates to CSVATGSYEQYF.